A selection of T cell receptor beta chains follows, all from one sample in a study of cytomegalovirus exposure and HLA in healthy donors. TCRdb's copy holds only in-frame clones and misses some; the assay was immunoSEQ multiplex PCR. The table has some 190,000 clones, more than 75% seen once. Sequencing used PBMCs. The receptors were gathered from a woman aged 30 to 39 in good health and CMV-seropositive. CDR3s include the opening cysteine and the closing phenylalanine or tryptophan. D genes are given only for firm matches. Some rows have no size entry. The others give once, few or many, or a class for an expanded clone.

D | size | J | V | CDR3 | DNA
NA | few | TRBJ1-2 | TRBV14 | CASSPGEAAGYTF | TGTGCCAGCAGCCCCGGGGAGGCAGCCGGCTACACCTTC
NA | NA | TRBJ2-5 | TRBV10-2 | CASSAPLAGKETQYF | TGCGCCAGCAGCGCACCTCTGGCGGGCAAAGAGACCCAGTACTTC
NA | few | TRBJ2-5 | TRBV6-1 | CASISPVTETQYF | TGTGCCAGCATCTCACCGGTAACTGAGACCCAGTACTTC
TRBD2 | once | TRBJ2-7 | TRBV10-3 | CASIAGADYEQYF | TGTGCCAGTATAGCGGGGGCGGACTACGAGCAGTACTTC
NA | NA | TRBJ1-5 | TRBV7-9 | CASSLGGGNQPQHF | TGTGCCAGCAGCTTAGGCGGGGGCAATCAGCCCCAGCATTTT
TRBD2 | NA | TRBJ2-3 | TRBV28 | CASSPSSGGTDTQYF | TGTGCCAGCAGTCCCTCCAGCGGGGGCACAGATACGCAGTATTTT
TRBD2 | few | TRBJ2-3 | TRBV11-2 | CASSLGAGGSTDTQYF | TGTGCCAGCAGCTTGGGAGCGGGGGGGAGCACAGATACGCAGTATTTT
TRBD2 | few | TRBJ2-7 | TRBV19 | CASSKAGVSSYEQYF | TGTGCCAGTAGTAAGGCGGGGGTGAGCTCCTACGAGCAGTACTTC
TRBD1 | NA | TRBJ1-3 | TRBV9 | CASSPTVGGNGNTIYF | TGTGCCAGCAGCCCAACCGTAGGGGGCAACGGAAACACCATATATTTT
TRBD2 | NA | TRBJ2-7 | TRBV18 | CASSPGQRGGSYEQYF | TGTGCCAGCTCACCAGGGCAGCGGGGTGGCTCCTACGAGCAGTACTTC
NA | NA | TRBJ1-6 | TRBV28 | CASTYWNSPLHF | TGTGCCAGCACCTACTGGAATTCACCCCTCCACTTT
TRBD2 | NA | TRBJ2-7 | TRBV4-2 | CASSQARGSGYTYEQYF | TGTGCCAGCAGCCAGGCCCGGGGTAGCGGGTATACCTACGAGCAGTACTTC
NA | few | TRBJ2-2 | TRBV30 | CAWSRGGGELFF | TGTGCCTGGAGTAGAGGGGGCGGGGAGCTGTTTTTT
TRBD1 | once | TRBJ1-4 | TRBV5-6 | CASSLGTGSSKVGEKLFF | TGTGCCAGCAGCTTAGGGACAGGGTCCTCGAAGGTTGGGGAAAAACTGTTTTTT
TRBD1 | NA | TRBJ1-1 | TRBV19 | CASRRGTGGRWNTEAFF | TGTGCCAGTCGAAGAGGGACAGGGGGTAGGTGGAACACTGAAGCTTTCTTT
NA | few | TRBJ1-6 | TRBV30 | CAWSRTVRADSPLHF | TGTGCCTGGAGTAGGACTGTTCGGGCGGATTCACCCCTCCACTTT
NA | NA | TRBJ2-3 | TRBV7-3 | CASSNRPGGTDTQYF | TGTGCCAGCAGCAACCGGCCAGGGGGCACAGATACGCAGTATTTT
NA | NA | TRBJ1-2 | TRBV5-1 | CASSPEGGPGGYTF | TGCGCCAGCAGCCCGGAAGGAGGGCCGGGGGGCTACACCTTC
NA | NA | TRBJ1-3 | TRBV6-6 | CASSSSTTGNTIYF | TGTGCCAGCAGTTCCTCGACAACTGGAAACACCATATATTTT
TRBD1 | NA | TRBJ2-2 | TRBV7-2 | CASGRDRSYTGELFF | TGTGCCAGCGGCCGGGACAGAAGCTACACCGGGGAGCTGTTTTTT
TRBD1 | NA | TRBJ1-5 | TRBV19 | CASSIRPTGPIYQPQHF | TGTGCCAGTAGTATCCGCCCGACAGGGCCCATCTATCAGCCCCAGCATTTT
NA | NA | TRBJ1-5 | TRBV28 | CATLGQGWGYSNQPQHF | TGTGCCACCTTGGGGCAGGGGTGGGGATATAGCAATCAGCCCCAGCATTTT
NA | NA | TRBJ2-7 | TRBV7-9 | CASSFTGSGIGEQYF | TGTGCCAGCAGCTTTACCGGGTCCGGGATCGGCGAGCAGTACTTC
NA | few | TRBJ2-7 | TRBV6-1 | CASSEQGHYEQYF | TGTGCCAGCAGTGAACAGGGGCACTACGAGCAGTACTTC
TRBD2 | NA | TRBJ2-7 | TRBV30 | CAWSVWGGRVSYEQYF | TGTGCCTGGAGTGTTTGGGGGGGTAGAGTGTCCTACGAGCAGTACTTC
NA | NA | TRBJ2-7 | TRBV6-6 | CASSPANGGAPYEQYF | TGTGCCAGCAGTCCTGCCAACGGGGGTGCCCCCTACGAGCAGTACTTC
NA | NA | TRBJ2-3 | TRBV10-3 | CAISESGEGTDTQYF | TGTGCCATCAGTGAGTCAGGGGAAGGGACAGATACGCAGTATTTT
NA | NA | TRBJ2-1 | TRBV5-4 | CASSIGQPSYNEQFF | TGTGCCAGCAGCATAGGACAGCCCTCCTACAATGAGCAGTTCTTC
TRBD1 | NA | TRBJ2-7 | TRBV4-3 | CASSQGTNRGVWSYEQYF | TGCGCCAGCAGCCAAGGCACCAACAGGGGTGTGTGGTCCTACGAGCAGTACTTC
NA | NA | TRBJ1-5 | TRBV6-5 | CASSYSGSSNQPQHF | TGTGCCAGCAGTTACTCAGGGAGTAGCAATCAGCCCCAGCATTTT
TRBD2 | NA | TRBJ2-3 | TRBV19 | CASKSSGGGGDTQYF | TGTGCCAGTAAATCCAGCGGGGGGGGCGGAGATACGCAGTATTTT
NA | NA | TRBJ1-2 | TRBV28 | CASRRTGNYGYTF | TGTGCCAGCAGAAGAACAGGGAACTATGGCTACACCTTC
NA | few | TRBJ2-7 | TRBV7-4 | CASSSQSQSYEQYF | TGTGCCAGCAGCTCTCAATCACAGTCCTACGAGCAGTACTTC
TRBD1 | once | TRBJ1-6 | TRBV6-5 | CASSSDRGVGISPLHF | TGTGCCAGCAGTTCCGACAGGGGAGTAGGCATTTCACCCCTCCACTTT
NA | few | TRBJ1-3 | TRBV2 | CASSERGLISGNTIYF | TGTGCCAGCAGTGAACGTGGACTTATCTCTGGAAACACCATATATTTT
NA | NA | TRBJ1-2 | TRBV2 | CAEGGDYGYTF | TGTGCGGAGGGGGGGGACTATGGCTACACCTTC
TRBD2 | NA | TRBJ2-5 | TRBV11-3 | CASSLGGLATQETQYF | TGTGCCAGCAGCTTAGGGGGACTAGCGACACAAGAGACCCAGTACTTC
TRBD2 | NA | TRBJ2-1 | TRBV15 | CATAGGRNEQFF | TGTGCCACCGCGGGGGGGCGGAATGAGCAGTTCTTC
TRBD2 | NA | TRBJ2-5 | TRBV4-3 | CASSHLSGGKTQYF | TGCGCCAGCAGCCACCTAAGCGGGGGAAAGACCCAGTACTTC
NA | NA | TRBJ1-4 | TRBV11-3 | CASSPSGGRLFF | TGTGCCAGCAGCCCCTCCGGGGGGCGACTGTTTTTT
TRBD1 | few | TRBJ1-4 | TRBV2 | CASSERRGPNEKLFF | TGTGCCAGCAGTGAAAGGAGGGGGCCTAATGAAAAACTGTTTTTT
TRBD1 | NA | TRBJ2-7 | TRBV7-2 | CASSSGQAGGSYEQYF | TGTGCCAGCAGCTCGGGGCAGGCAGGGGGCTCCTACGAGCAGTACTTC
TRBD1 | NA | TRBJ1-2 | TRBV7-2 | CASSLGGQGAGGYTF | TGTGCCAGCAGCTTAGGGGGACAGGGGGCGGGGGGCTACACCTTC
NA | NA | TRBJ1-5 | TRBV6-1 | CATLGADYQPQHF | TGTGCCACCCTGGGGGCGGATTATCAGCCCCAGCATTTT
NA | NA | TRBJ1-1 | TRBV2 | CASSLQGVRTEAFF | TGTGCCAGCAGTTTACAGGGTGTACGGACTGAAGCTTTCTTT
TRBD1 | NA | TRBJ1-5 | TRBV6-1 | CASSRTGDSNQPQHF | TGTGCCAGCAGTAGGACAGGGGATAGCAATCAGCCCCAGCATTTT
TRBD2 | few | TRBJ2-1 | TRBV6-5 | CASSKSGASYNEQFF | TGTGCCAGCAGTAAGAGCGGGGCATCCTACAATGAGCAGTTCTTC
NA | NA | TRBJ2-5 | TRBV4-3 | CASSHAGGASETQYF | TGCGCCAGCAGCCACGCAGGAGGCGCCTCCGAGACCCAGTACTTC
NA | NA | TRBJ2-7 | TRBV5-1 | CASSPSTYEQYF | TGCGCCAGCAGCCCGAGTACCTACGAGCAGTACTTC
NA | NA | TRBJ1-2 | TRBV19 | CASSIGVGTPRYGYTF | TGTGCCAGTAGTATAGGGGTCGGGACTCCTCGCTATGGCTACACCTTC
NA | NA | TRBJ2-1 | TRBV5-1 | CASSPTGNEQFF | TGCGCCAGCAGCCCCACAGGAAATGAGCAGTTCTTC
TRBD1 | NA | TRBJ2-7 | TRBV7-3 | CASSPRDRGRREQYF | TGTGCCAGCAGCCCGAGGGACAGGGGGCGTCGCGAGCAGTACTTC
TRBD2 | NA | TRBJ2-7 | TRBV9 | CASSVRGGPIYEQYF | TGTGCCAGCAGCGTAAGGGGAGGGCCGATCTACGAGCAGTACTTC
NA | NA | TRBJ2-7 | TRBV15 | CATRSGTYEQYF | TGTGCCACCCGGTCGGGGACCTACGAGCAGTACTTC
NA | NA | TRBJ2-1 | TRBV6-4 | CASSEVGSNNEQFF | TGTGCCAGCAGTGAAGTTGGGAGCAACAATGAGCAGTTCTTC
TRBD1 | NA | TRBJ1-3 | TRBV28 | CASEIGGAGGNTIYF | TGTGCCAGCGAAATAGGGGGCGCGGGGGGAAACACCATATATTTT
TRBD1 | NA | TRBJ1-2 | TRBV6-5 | CASSYDREHYGYTF | TGTGCCAGCAGTTACGACAGGGAGCACTATGGCTACACCTTC
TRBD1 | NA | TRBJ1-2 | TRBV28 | CASSSTGGYGYTF | TGTGCCAGCAGTTCGACAGGGGGCTATGGCTACACCTTC
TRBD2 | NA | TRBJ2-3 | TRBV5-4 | CASSFPRGGNTDTQYF | TGTGCCAGCAGTTTCCCCCGGGGGGGGAACACAGATACGCAGTATTTT
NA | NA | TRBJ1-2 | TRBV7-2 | CASSRNRGSNYGYTF | TGTGCCAGCAGCCGCAATCGGGGGTCTAACTATGGCTACACCTTC